This T cell receptor (beta chain) was recorded in a study of blood T cell repertoires in COVID-19 (dated by TCRdb to the early 2020s). Background on the whole study: The collaborator samples originated in the United States, Italy and Spain and spanned the acute and convalescent phases of COVID-19. The prospective study material was composed of cDNA or gDNA derived from T cells, B-cell-depleted T cells, or PBMCs. Subjects who had been exposed to COVID-19, were actively infected with it, or had recovered from it provided the deeply sampled blood TCRbeta repertoires that made up the dataset. The repertoires were released in a freely available public database intended as a resource for research on the immune response to SARS-CoV-2. Samples came from the ongoing ImmuneRACE study (first 160 participants) plus 1,254 subjects from 6 global collaborators. The sample metadata nearly always contained a de-identified subject ID, COVID-19 status, age in years and sex. Where available, HLA class I and class II types were taken from metadata supplied by the sample provider and were not determined by assay-based typing.

The immunoSEQ Assay, a bias-controlled multiplex PCR, was used to amplify TCRbeta CDR3 regions from genomic DNA. In the paper's pipeline: The number of nucleated cells in each sample was estimated by amplification of reference gene primers within the assay. To quantify the absolute abundance of each unique TCRbeta CDR3 rearrangement, sequence reads were collapsed and filtered. For each sample, productive Simpson clonality was calculated as the square root of Simpson's diversity index across productive rearrangements. In TCRdb, the immuneACCESS table is reduced to in-frame sequences with V and J assigned. These tables do not hold every clone; where another copy was compared, an unresolved V gene accounts for under half, and the others remain unexplained. That table furnishes V, J and clone size, whereas the DNA furnished D and trimming. Within this sample are about 180,000 clones, with 88% of them counted one time only. The ten biggest clones cover about 8.4% of the sample.

Participants in the prospective study were enrolled through a virtual design, were aged about 18 to 100 years, and lived in some 24 United States geographic areas. Cohort assignment in the prospective study relied on participant-reported clinical history from a screening survey and a study questionnaire. Recovered participants in ImmuneRACE Cohort 3 were defined as having two consecutive negative NP/OP PCR tests, clearance from a healthcare professional, or resolution of symptoms. In the prospective study, mobile phlebotomists collected whole blood, serum and a nasopharyngeal or oropharyngeal swab from each participant. Over a roughly two-month period, participants in the prospective study had the option of providing additional blood draws and questionnaires. Before DNA extraction, blood samples from the prospective study were shipped at room temperature or frozen. Trimming costs V 7 bases and J 1 base, and their ends lie 11 bases apart. The CDR3, from cysteine to phenylalanine, totals 14 residues. The entry retains the CDR3 DNA only, 42 bases that are in frame from base 1. CDR1 is given as SGHAT and CDR2 as FQNNGV, both from the germline V gene.

Of note for this clone: Its binding antigen is unknown. There are no base qualities to consult, and no much larger clone falls within one base.

Broader findings and caveats from the paper: How much clinical and demographic metadata was included differed by source and by participant, and the metadata was provided uncurated.

The sequence joins TRBV11-2 to TRBJ1-3, with an unclear D gene assignment. The receptor's source is a woman between 18 and 30 years old who had recovered from COVID-19. The specimen sequenced was PBMCs or T cells enriched from blood (not recorded which). Here is the DNA: TGTGCCAGCACCCGAGGGATATCTGGAAACACCATATATTTT. It translates as CASTRGISGNTIYF.